The rows below give T cell receptor beta chains drawn from one sample of a study of T cell responses to AZD1222 COVID-19 vaccine. Sequencing was performed with immunoSEQ multiplex PCR; in TCRdb, only in-frame clones are kept and a portion is missing. The table lists approximately 74,000 clones, just over 85% of them singletons. The specimen was peripheral blood, collected on day 0 of AZD1222 vaccination. The receptors here all came from an adult in good health. Each CDR3 is given without its conserved first and last residue. The D gene is left open where the match is weak. Some rows mark clone size as missing; the rest say once, few, many or name a class of expanded clone.

>.|TRBV6-4|TRBJ2-1|TRBD2
ASKIAGVGYNEQF
>few|TRBV28|TRBJ2-3|TRBD2
ASSPLPGGIGTDTQY
>once|TRBV7-2|TRBJ1-1|.
ASSLGGGNTEAF
>.|TRBV3-1/TRBV3-2|TRBJ2-1|.
ASSQDNEQF
>.|TRBV14|TRBJ1-1|.
ASSSDRTNTEAF
>.|TRBV14|TRBJ1-6|TRBD1
ASSGQGGPNSPLH
>.|TRBV2|TRBJ1-1|.
ASSEQGWDTEAF
>.|TRBV19|TRBJ2-1|TRBD2
ASSIIGGTRPHNEQF
>.|TRBV3-1/TRBV3-2|TRBJ2-7|.
ASSQRGDEQY
>once|TRBV28|TRBJ1-6|.
ASTPTPPTDSPLH
>.|TRBV2|TRBJ1-1|TRBD1
ASRGTGPEAF
>.|TRBV19|TRBJ1-1|TRBD1
ASSLLTGPTNTEAF
>.|TRBV11-2|TRBJ1-5|.
ASSLEYSNQPQH
>.|TRBV3-1/TRBV3-2|TRBJ1-3|.
ASEMRSTGSGNTIY
>.|TRBV7-4|TRBJ2-7|TRBD1
ASSYVTGVIRGHEQY
>.|TRBV7-9|TRBJ1-2|.
ASSQGGVVDGYT
>.|TRBV24-1|TRBJ1-1|.
ATSQGGPEAF
>.|TRBV18|TRBJ1-3|.
ASSPQGPPAGNTIY
>.|TRBV3-1/TRBV3-2|TRBJ2-7|.
ASSQSANRGLAGTYEQY
>.|TRBV7-3|TRBJ2-1|.
ASSVDVAWGVYNEQF
>.|TRBV24-1|TRBJ2-7|.
ATSDPTIMPYEQY
>.|TRBV27|TRBJ2-7|TRBD1
ASSFSGTGGYEQY
>.|TRBV25-1|TRBJ2-1|TRBD2
ASSGKTSGFTYNEQF
>medium-sized|TRBV24-1|TRBJ1-5|TRBD1
ATSGPGDRKHSNQPQH
>.|TRBV12-3/TRBV12-4|TRBJ1-1|.
ASSPEAF